This TCR beta chain was sequenced during a study of T cell repertoires in cytomegalovirus infection. As for the study in general: Both a matching HLA type and CMV infection were indicated by public TCR beta signatures.

The length of the CDR3 is 13 residues. CDR1 and CDR2 from the germline V gene are MNHEY and SVGAGI. V shed 8 bases, J shed 4 bases, and the junction held 8 bases outside the gene matches. One entry per CDR3 protein results from TCRdb running MiXCR on the reads. Of 650,000 to 850,000 distinct CDR3 sequences listed, about 27% are singletons. This clonotype turned up a few times. The antigen is undetermined. The TCR comes from a human donor in good health (CMV status not recorded). Some clones in this sample may be carry-over from other donors' samples. V is TRBV6-5 and J is TRBJ2-7; 7 nucleotides line up with TRBD2. The source was cultured CD8+ T cells from PBMCs, collected from culture after CMV antigen stimulation. CDR3 nucleotide sequence: TGTGCCAGCGGCCTGGGGGGGTGGTACGAGCAGTACTTC. As protein: CASGLGGWYEQYF.